Listed below are T cell receptor beta chains from one sample, sequenced in a study of T cells in Graves' hyperthyroidism and ophthalmopathy. One entry per CDR3 protein results from TCRdb running MiXCR on the multiplex PCR reads. Among hundreds of thousands of distinct CDR3 sequences, more than 45% were seen once, and the ten largest hold roughly 8.2%. The sequencing sample was made of peripheral blood or thyroid tissue (not recorded which). All receptors come from a woman in her late teens or twenties with Graves' hyperthyroidism. Both conserved end residues are part of each CDR3. The order of the fields is CDR3 protein, CDR3 DNA, D gene, clone size, J gene, V gene. D genes are given only for firm matches. Clone size is stated in some rows and not others, as once, few, many or a class when expanded.

CDR3: CASSTSGATEAFF; DNA: TGTGCCAGCAGCACATCAGGCGCTACTGAAGCTTTCTTT; D: -; size: -; J: TRBJ1-1; V: TRBV9
CDR3: CASSLNRESTIYF; DNA: TGCGCCAGCAGCTTGAACAGGGAGAGCACCATATATTTT; D: -; size: -; J: TRBJ1-3; V: TRBV5-1
CDR3: CASSPPAGVEQYF; DNA: TGTGCCAGCAGCCCCCCGGCGGGAGTCGAGCAGTACTTC; D: TRBD2; size: -; J: TRBJ2-7; V: TRBV7-9
CDR3: CASSLALAGAQETQYF; DNA: TGCGCCAGCAGCTTGGCGCTAGCGGGGGCCCAAGAGACCCAGTACTTC; D: TRBD2; size: -; J: TRBJ2-5; V: TRBV5-1
CDR3: CATSRVVDGELFF; DNA: TGTGCCACCAGCAGAGTCGTGGACGGGGAGCTGTTTTTT; D: -; size: -; J: TRBJ2-2; V: TRBV15
CDR3: CASSAVSAGELFF; DNA: TGTGCCAGCAGTGCGGTTAGCGCCGGGGAGCTGTTTTTT; D: -; size: many; J: TRBJ2-2; V: TRBV25-1
CDR3: CASSQGAAYSGNTIYF; DNA: TGCGCCAGCAGCCAAGGGGCGGCCTACTCTGGAAACACCATATATTTT; D: -; size: -; J: TRBJ1-3; V: TRBV7-8
CDR3: CASSSVRGRANTGELFF; DNA: TGTGCCAGCAGCTCCGTTCGGGGGCGGGCTAACACCGGGGAGCTGTTTTTT; D: -; size: -; J: TRBJ2-2; V: TRBV7-3
CDR3: CATTGTGESTLHF; DNA: TGTGCCACCACCGGGACAGGGGAATCTACCCTCCACTTT; D: TRBD1; size: many; J: TRBJ1-6; V: TRBV15
CDR3: CAISEGAGVKTEAFF; DNA: TGTGCCATCAGTGAAGGGGCAGGGGTGAAAACTGAAGCTTTCTTT; D: -; size: many; J: TRBJ1-1; V: TRBV10-3
CDR3: CASSQMDREAGELFF; DNA: TGTGCCAGCAGCCAAATGGACAGGGAGGCCGGGGAGCTGTTTTTT; D: TRBD1; size: -; J: TRBJ2-2; V: TRBV5-8
CDR3: CASSPQVSLALDEQYF; DNA: -; D: -; size: -; J: TRBJ2-7; V: TRBV7-2
CDR3: CASSLRGTRGNTIYF; DNA: TGTGCCAGCAGCTTAAGGGGCACAAGAGGAAACACCATATATTTT; D: -; size: many; J: TRBJ1-3; V: TRBV7-8
CDR3: CASSDGLHTIYF; DNA: TGTGCCAGCAGTGACGGTCTGCACACCATATATTTT; D: -; size: many; J: TRBJ1-3; V: TRBV2
CDR3: CASSGIAGGTGELFF; DNA: TGTGCCAGCAGTGGGATAGCCGGAGGCACCGGGGAGCTGTTTTTT; D: -; size: -; J: TRBJ2-2; V: TRBV25-1
CDR3: CASTGWMNTEAFF; DNA: TGTGCCAGTACGGGTTGGATGAACACTGAAGCTTTCTTT; D: -; size: few; J: TRBJ1-1; V: TRBV19
CDR3: CASSLRQRQPTF; DNA: TGTGCCAGCAGCTTACGACAGCGCCAACCCACCTTC; D: -; size: -; J: TRBJ1-2; V: TRBV7-2
CDR3: CASSESYGGGTEAFFGYTF; DNA: -; D: -; size: -; J: TRBJ1-2; V: TRBV10-3
CDR3: CASTERNYGYTF; DNA: TGTGCCAGCACGGAGCGGAACTATGGCTACACCTTC; D: -; size: many; J: TRBJ1-2; V: TRBV7-2
CDR3: CASSPGGTYEQYF; DNA: TGTGCCAGCAGTCCCGGGGGGACCTACGAGCAGTACTTC; D: TRBD2; size: many; J: TRBJ2-7; V: TRBV7-2
CDR3: CSAHERQETQYF; DNA: TGCAGTGCCCACGAACGACAAGAGACCCAGTACTTC; D: -; size: -; J: TRBJ2-5; V: TRBV20-1
CDR3: CAIRSPGLAEKSTDTQYF; DNA: TGTGCCATCAGGTCTCCGGGACTAGCGGAAAAAAGCACAGATACGCAGTATTTT; D: TRBD2; size: -; J: TRBJ2-3; V: TRBV10-3
CDR3: CASSLAFPSGLETQYF; DNA: TGTGCCAGCAGCTTAGCTTTCCCTAGCGGGCTGGAGACCCAGTACTTC; D: TRBD2; size: many; J: TRBJ2-5; V: TRBV7-8
CDR3: CSALGGNVAGELFF; DNA: TGCAGCGCCCTGGGGGGGAATGTTGCCGGGGAGCTGTTTTTT; D: TRBD2; size: few; J: TRBJ2-2; V: TRBV29-1
CDR3: CASSLDGTEAFF; DNA: TGTGCCAGCAGTTTAGATGGAACTGAAGCTTTCTTT; D: -; size: many; J: TRBJ1-1; V: TRBV7-3
CDR3: CASKRGTNQPQHF; DNA: TGTGCCAGCAAAAGGGGGACCAATCAGCCCCAGCATTTT; D: -; size: few; J: TRBJ1-5; V: TRBV12-3/TRBV12-4
CDR3: CASTETWGTEAFF; DNA: TGTGCCAGCACCGAAACTTGGGGCACTGAAGCTTTCTTT; D: -; size: -; J: TRBJ1-1; V: TRBV6-1
CDR3: CSAHPGSYEQYF; DNA: TGCAGTGCTCACCCCGGCAGCTACGAGCAGTACTTC; D: -; size: many; J: TRBJ2-7; V: TRBV20-1
CDR3: CASRGQGVLLFF; DNA: TGTGCCAGCCGGGGACAGGGCGTTTTACTGTTTTTT; D: TRBD1; size: few; J: TRBJ1-4; V: TRBV6-5
CDR3: CAISVTEGQPQHF; DNA: TGTGCCATCAGTGTGACGGAGGGTCAGCCCCAGCATTTT; D: -; size: -; J: TRBJ1-5; V: TRBV10-3
CDR3: CASTQEGETQYF; DNA: TGTGCCAGCACCCAGGAGGGAGAGACCCAGTACTTC; D: -; size: many; J: TRBJ2-5; V: TRBV2
CDR3: CASRQDRANYGYTF; DNA: TGTGCCAGTCGACAGGACAGAGCTAACTATGGCTACACCTTC; D: -; size: -; J: TRBJ1-2; V: TRBV19
CDR3: CASSDWGGNEQFF; DNA: TGCGCCAGCAGTGATTGGGGGGGTAATGAGCAGTTCTTC; D: TRBD2; size: -; J: TRBJ2-1; V: TRBV10-2
CDR3: CATSHRGGQETQYF; DNA: TGTGCCACCAGCCACAGGGGGGGTCAAGAGACCCAGTACTTC; D: -; size: -; J: TRBJ2-5; V: TRBV10-3
CDR3: CSAERTGRLGEQYF; DNA: TGCAGTGCTGAGAGGACGGGACGCCTTGGGGAGCAGTACTTC; D: -; size: -; J: TRBJ2-7; V: TRBV20-1
CDR3: CASTGTGLGYTF; DNA: TGTGCCAGCACCGGGACAGGGTTAGGCTACACCTTC; D: TRBD1; size: -; J: TRBJ1-2; V: TRBV2